This T cell receptor beta chain comes out of a study of blood T cell repertoires in COVID-19. TCRdb keeps only in-frame clones here, not all; method: immunoSEQ multiplex PCR. Among roughly 80,000 clones listed, around 80% were seen once. V lost 0 bases to trimming and J lost 3 bases; unmatched junction nucleotides: 7. CDR3 length equals 17 residues. Germline lookup yields CDR1 LGHDT and CDR2 YNNKEL (reference sequence). This rearrangement joins TRBV3-1 (or the pseudogene TRBV3-2) to TRBJ2-3; 9 nucleotides line up with TRBD2. Sequencing used peripheral blood. The sequence was collected from a human donor in a cohort sampled during active COVID-19. The CDR3 bases are TGTGCCAGCAGCCAAGATTGGCTAGCGGGGCAAACAGATACGCAGTATTTT. Translation: CASSQDWLAGQTDTQYF.